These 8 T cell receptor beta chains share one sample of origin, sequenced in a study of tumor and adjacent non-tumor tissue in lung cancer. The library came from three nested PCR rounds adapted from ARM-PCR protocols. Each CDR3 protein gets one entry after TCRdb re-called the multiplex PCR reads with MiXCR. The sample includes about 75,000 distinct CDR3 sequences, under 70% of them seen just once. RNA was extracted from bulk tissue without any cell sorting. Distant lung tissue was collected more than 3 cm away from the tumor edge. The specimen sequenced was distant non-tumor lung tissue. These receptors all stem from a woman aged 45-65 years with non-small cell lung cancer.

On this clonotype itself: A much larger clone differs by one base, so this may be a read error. The DNA of the CDR3 is TGTGTCAGCAGCAATCCGCAGTCGGGGAATGAGCAGTTCTTC. Translated, it gives CVSSNPQSGNEQFF. The chain has TRBV7-9 and TRBJ2-1, with a possible D match to TRBD2 (5 bases). CDR1 is SEHNR, CDR2 FQNEAQ, per germline (reference sequence). The CDR3 has 14 residues.

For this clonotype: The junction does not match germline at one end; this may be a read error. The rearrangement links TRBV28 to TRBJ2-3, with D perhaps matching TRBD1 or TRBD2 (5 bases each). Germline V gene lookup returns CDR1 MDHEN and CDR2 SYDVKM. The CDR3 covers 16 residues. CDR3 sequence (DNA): TGTGCCGGCAGCGAACCCCGGGGCAGGAGGTCGGAAACGCAGTATTTT. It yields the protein CAGSEPRGRRSETQYF. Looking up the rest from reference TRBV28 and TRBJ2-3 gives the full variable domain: DVKVTQSSRYLVKRTGEKVFLECVQDMDHENMFWYRQDPGLGLRLIYFSYDVKMKEKGDIPEGYSVSREKKERFSLILESASTNQTSMYLCAGSEPRGRRSETQYFGPGTRLTVL.

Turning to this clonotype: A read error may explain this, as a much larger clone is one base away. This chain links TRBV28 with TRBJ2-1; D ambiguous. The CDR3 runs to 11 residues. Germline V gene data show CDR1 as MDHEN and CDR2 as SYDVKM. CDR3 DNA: TGTGCCAGCAATTTATTAGAGTGGCAGTTCTTC. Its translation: CASNLLEWQFF.

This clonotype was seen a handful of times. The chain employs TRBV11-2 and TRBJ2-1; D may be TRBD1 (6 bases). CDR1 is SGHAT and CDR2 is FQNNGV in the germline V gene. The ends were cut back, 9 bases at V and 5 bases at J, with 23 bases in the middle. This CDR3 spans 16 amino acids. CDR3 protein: CASNRMILEGDNEQFF. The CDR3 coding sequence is TGTGCCAGTAACCGGATGATACTAGAGGGGGACAATGAGCAGTTCTTC.

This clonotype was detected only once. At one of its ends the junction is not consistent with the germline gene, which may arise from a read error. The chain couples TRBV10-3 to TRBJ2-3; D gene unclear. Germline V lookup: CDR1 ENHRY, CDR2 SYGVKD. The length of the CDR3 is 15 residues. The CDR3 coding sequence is TGTGCCATCTGTGAGTCGAGTCTCACAATAGATACGCAGTATTTT. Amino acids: CAICESSLTIDTQYF.

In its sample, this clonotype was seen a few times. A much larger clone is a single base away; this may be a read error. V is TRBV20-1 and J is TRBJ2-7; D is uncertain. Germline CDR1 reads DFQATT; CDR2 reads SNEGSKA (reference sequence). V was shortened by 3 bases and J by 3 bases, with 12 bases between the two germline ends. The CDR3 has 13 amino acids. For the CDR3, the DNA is TGCAGTGCTAGGAAAGTCGCCATCTACGAGCAGTACTTC. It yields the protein CSARKVAIYEQYF.

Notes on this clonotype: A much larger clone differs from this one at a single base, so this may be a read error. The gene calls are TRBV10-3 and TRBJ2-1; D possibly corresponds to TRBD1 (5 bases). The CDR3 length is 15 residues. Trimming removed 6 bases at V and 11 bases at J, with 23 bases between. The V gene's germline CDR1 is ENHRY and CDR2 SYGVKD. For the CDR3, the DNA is TGTGCCATCAGAACAGGTAACGATTTTGGCGATAAGCAGTTCTTC. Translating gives CAIRTGNDFGDKQFF.

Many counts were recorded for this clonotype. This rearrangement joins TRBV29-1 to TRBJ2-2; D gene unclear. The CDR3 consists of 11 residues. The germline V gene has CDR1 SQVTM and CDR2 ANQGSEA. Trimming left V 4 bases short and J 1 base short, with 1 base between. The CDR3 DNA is TGCAGCGTTGTGAACACCGGGGAGCTGTTTTTT. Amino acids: CSVVNTGELFF.